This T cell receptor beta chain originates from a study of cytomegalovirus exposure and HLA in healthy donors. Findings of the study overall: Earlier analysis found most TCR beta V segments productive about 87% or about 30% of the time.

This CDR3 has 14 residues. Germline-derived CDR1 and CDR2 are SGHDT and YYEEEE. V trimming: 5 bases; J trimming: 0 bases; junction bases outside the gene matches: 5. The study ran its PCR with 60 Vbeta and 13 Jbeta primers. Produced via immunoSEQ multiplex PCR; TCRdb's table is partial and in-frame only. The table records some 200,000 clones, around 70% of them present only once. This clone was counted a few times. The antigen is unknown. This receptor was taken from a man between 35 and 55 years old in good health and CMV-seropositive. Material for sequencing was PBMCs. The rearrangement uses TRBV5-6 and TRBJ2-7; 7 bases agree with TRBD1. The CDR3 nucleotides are TGTGCCAGCAGGTTACAGGGGACCTCCTACGAGCAGTACTTC. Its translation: CASRLQGTSYEQYF.